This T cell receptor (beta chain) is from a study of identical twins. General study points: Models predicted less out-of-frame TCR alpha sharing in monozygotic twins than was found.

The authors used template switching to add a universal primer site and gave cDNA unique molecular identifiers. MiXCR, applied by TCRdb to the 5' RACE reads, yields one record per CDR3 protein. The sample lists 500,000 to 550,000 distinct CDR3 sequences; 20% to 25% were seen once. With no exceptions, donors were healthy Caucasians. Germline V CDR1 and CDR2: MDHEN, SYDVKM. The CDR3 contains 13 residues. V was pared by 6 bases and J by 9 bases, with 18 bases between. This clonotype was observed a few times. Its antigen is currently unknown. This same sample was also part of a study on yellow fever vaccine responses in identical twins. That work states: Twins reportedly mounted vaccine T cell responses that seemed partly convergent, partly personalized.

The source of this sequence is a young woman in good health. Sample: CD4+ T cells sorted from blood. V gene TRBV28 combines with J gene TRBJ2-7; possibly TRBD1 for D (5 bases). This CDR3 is CASRVSDSSGQYF. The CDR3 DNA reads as TGTGCCAGCAGAGTCTCTGACAGCTCAGGGCAGTACTTC.